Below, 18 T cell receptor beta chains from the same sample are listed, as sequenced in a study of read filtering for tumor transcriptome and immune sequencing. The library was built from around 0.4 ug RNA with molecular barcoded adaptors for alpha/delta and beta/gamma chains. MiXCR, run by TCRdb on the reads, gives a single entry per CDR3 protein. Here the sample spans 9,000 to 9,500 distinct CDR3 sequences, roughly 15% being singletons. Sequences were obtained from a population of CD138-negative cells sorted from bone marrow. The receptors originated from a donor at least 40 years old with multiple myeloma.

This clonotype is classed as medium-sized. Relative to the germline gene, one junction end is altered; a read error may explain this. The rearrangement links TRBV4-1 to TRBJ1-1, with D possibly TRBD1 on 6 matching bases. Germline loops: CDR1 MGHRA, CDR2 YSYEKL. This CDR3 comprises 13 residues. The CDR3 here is CASTLTGNTEAFF. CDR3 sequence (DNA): TGTGCCAGCACATTGACAGGGAACACTGAAGCTTTCTTT.

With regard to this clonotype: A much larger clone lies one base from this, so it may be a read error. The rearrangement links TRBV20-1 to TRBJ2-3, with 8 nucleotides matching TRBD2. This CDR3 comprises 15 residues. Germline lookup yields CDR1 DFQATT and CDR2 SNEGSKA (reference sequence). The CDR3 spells CGASDGGAGADTQYF. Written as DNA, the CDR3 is TGCGGTGCTTCCGACGGGGGGGCCGGGGCAGATACGCAGTATTTT.

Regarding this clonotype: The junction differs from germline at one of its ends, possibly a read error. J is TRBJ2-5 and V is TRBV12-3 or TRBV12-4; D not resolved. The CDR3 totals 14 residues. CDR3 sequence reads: CANSATSFQETQYF. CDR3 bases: TGTGCCAACAGCGCCACCAGTTTCCAAGAGACCCAGTACTTT.

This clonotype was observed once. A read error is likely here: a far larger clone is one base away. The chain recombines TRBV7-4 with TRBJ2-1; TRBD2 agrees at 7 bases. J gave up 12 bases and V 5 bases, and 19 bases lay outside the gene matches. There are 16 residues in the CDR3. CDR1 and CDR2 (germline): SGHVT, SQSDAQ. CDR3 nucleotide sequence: TGTGCCAGCAGCCCTACGACTAGCACCCTTAAGGGTGTGCAGTTCTTC. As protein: CASSPTTSTLKGVQFF.

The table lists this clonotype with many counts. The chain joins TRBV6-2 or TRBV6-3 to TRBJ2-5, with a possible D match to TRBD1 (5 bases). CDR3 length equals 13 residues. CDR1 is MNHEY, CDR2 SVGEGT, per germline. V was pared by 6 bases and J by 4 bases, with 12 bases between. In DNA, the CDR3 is TGTGCCAGCAGGGGGCCAGGCGTAGAGACCCAGTACTTC. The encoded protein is CASRGPGVETQYF.

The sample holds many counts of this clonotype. CDR3 sequence (DNA): TGTGCCAGCAGCTCTCAACTAGCTGCGTTGGATGAGCAGTTCTTC. Translated: CASSSQLAALDEQFF. This sequence joins TRBV4-2 and TRBJ2-1; TRBD2 is a possible D gene (6 bases). The CDR3 has 15 amino acids. Germline CDR1 reads LGHNA; CDR2 reads YNFKEQ. Deletions cut 5 bases from V and 8 bases from J, with 19 bases between.

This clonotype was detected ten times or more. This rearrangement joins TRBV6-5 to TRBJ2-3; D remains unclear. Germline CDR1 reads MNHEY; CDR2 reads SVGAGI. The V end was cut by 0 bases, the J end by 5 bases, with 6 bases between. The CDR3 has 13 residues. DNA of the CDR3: TGTGCCAGCAGTTACTCACCGCGAGATACGCAGTATTTT. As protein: CASSYSPRDTQYF.

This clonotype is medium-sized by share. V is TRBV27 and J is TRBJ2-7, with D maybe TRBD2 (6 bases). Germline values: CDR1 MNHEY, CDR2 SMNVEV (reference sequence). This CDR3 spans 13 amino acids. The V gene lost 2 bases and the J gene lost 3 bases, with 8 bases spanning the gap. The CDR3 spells CASSLLGGYEQYF. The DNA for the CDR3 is TGTGCCAGCAGTTTACTCGGGGGCTACGAGCAGTACTTC.

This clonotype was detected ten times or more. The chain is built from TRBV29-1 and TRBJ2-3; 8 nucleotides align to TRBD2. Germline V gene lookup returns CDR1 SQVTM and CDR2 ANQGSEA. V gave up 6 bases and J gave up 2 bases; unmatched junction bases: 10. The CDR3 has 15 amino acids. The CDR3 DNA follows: TGCAGCGTCTCTACCATAGCGGGATACACAGATACGCAGTATTTT. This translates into CSVSTIAGYTDTQYF.

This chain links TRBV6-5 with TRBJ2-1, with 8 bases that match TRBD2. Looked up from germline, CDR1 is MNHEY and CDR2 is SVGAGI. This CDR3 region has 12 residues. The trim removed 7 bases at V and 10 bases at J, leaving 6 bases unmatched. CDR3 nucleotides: TGTGCCAGCAAGGGACTAGAATACGAGCAGTTCTTC. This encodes CASKGLEYEQFF.

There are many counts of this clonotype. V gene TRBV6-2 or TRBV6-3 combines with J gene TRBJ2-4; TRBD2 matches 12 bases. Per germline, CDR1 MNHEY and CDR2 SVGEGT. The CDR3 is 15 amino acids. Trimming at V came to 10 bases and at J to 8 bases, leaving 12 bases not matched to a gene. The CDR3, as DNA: TGTGCCATCAAGTCTAGCGGGGGGGCCGGTGACATTCAGTACTTC. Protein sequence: CAIKSSGGAGDIQYF.

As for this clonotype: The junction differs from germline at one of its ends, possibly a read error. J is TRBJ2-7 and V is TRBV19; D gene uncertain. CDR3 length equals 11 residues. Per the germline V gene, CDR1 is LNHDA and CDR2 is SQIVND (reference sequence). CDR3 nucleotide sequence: TGTGCCAGTAAAGGCGCCTACGAGCGGTACTTC. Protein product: CASKGAYERYF.

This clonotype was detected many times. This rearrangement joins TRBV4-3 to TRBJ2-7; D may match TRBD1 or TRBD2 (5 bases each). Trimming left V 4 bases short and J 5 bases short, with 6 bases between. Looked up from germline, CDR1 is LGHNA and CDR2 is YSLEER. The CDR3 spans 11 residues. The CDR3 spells CASSRGNEQYF. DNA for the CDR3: TGCGCCAGCAGCCGGGGGAACGAGCAGTACTTC.

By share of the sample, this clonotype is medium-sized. The CDR3 DNA is TGCAGCGTTGAAGGGACGGGACAGGGAATCTACAATGAGCAGTTCTTC. Protein sequence: CSVEGTGQGIYNEQFF. The genes are TRBV29-1 and TRBJ2-1, with 9 bases fitting TRBD1. Germline V gene lookup returns CDR1 SQVTM and CDR2 ANQGSEA. Unmatched junction bases numbered 7, after V lost 1 base and J lost 3 bases. This CDR3 has 16 residues.

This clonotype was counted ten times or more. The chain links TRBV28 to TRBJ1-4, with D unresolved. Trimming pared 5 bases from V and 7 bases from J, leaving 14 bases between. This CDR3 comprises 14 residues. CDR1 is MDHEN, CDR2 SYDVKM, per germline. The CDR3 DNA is TGTGCCAGCAGTCCAGATTGGAGGGTTGAAAAACTGTTTTTT. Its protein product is CASSPDWRVEKLFF.

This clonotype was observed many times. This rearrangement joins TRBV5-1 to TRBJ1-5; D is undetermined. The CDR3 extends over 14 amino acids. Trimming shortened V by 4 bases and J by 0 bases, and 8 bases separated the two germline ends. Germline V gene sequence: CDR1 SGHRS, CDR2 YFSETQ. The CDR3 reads CASSEGSSNQPQHF. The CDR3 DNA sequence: TGCGCCAGCAGCGAAGGTAGTAGCAATCAGCCCCAGCATTTT.

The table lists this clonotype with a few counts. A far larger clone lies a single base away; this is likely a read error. This CDR3 is CASSPHASGGAYEQLF. As DNA, the CDR3 is TGTGCCAGCAGTCCGCACGCTAGCGGGGGGGCTTATGAGCAGCTCTTC. The rearrangement joins TRBV6-5 to TRBJ2-1; TRBD2 agrees at 12 bases. Germline V gene data show CDR1 as MNHEY and CDR2 as SVGAGI. The CDR3 extends over 16 amino acids.

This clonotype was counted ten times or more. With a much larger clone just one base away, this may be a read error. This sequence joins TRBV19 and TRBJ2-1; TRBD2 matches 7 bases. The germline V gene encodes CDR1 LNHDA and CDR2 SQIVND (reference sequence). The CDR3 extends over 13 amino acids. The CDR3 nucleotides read TGTGCCAGTAGTACGGGACTATACAAGGAGCAGTTCTTC. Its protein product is CASSTGLYKEQFF.